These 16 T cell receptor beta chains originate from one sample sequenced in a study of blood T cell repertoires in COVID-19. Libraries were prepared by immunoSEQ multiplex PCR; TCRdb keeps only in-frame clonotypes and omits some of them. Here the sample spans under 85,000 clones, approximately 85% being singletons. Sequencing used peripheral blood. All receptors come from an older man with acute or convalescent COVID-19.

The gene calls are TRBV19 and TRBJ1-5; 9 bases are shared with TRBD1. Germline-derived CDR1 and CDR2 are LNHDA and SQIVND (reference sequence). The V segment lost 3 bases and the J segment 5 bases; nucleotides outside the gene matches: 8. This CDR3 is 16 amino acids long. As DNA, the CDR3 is TGTGCCAGTAGTATCGGGGACAGGGAGTTTCATCAGCCCCAGCATTTT. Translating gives CASSIGDREFHQPQHF.

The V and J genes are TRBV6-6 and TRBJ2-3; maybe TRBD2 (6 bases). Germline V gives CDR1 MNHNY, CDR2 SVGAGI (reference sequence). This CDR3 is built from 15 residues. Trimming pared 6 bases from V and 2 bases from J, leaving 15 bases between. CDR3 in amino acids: CASSYAGTPTDTQYF. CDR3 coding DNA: TGTGCCAGCAGCTATGCCGGGACTCCCACAGATACGCAGTATTTT.

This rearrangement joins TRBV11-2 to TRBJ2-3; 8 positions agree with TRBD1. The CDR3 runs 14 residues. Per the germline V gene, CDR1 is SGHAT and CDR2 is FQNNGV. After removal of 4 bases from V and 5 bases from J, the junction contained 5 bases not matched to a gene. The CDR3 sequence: CASSSQGAGDTQYF. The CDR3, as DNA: TGTGCCAGCAGCTCCCAGGGGGCGGGAGATACGCAGTATTTT.

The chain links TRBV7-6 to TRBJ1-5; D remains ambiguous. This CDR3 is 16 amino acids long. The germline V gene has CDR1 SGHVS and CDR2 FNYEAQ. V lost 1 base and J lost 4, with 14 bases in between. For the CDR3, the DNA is TGTGCCAGCAGCTTAGGGCCGGCAGGCCGAAATCAGCCCCAGCATTTT. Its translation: CASSLGPAGRNQPQHF.

CDR3 bases: TGTGCCAGCAGCTCGAGGACAGGGCGCTACGAGCAGTACTTC. Protein: CASSSRTGRYEQYF. The V gene is TRBV5-6, the J gene TRBJ2-7, with 8 positions matching TRBD1. The CDR3 sequence is 14 residues long. Germline trimming cut 3 bases from V and 3 bases from J; bases unmatched to any gene: 5. Germline V gives CDR1 SGHDT, CDR2 YYEEEE.

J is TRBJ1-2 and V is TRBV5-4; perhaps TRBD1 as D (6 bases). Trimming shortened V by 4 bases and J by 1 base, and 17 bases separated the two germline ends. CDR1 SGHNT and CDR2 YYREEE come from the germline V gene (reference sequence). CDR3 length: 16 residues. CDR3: CASSLAGGAFNYGYTF. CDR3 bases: TGTGCCAGCAGCCTGGCGGGGGGGGCCTTTAACTATGGCTACACCTTC.

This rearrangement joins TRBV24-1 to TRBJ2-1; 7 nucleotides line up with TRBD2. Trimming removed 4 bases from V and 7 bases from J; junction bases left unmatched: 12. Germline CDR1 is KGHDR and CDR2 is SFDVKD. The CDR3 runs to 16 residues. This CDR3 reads CATSDSSPGLMNEQFF. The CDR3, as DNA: TGTGCCACCAGTGACTCTTCCCCGGGACTAATGAATGAGCAGTTCTTC.

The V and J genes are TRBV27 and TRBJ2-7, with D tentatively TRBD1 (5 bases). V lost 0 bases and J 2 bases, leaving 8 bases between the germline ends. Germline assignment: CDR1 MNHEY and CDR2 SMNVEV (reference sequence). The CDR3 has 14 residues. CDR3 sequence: CASSLSPGTYEQYF. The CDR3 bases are TGTGCCAGCAGTTTATCCCCAGGGACCTACGAGCAGTACTTC.

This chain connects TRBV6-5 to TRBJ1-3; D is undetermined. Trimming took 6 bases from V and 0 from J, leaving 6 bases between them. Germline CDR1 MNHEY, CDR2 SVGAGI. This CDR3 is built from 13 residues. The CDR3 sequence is CASRPSSGNTIYF. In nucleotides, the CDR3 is TGTGCCAGCAGGCCCAGCTCTGGAAACACCATATATTTT.

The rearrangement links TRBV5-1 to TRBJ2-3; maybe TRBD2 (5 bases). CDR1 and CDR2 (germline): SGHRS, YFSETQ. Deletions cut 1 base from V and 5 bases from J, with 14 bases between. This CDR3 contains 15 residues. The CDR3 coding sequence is TGCGCCAGCAGCTTGACCGGGAACGCTAGAGATACGCAGTATTTT. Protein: CASSLTGNARDTQYF.

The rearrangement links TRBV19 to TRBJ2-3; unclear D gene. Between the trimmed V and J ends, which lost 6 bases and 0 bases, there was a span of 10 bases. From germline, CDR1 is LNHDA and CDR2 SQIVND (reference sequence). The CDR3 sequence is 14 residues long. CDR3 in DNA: TGTGCCAGTAGCTCTAAAGAAAGCACAGATACGCAGTATTTT. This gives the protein CASSSKESTDTQYF.

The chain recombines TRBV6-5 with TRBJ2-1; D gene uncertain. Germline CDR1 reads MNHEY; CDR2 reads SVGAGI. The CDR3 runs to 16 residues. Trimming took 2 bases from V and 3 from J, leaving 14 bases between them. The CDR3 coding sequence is TGTGCCAGCAGTTACCCTACTAAACTGATCTACAATGAGCAGTTCTTC. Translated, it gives CASSYPTKLIYNEQFF.

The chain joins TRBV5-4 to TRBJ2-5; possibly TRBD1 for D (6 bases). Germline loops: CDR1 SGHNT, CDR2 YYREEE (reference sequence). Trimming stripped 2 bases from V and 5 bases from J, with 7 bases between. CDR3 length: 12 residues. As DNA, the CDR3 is TGTGCCAGCAGCTTCGGACAGGAGACCCAGTACTTC. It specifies CASSFGQETQYF.

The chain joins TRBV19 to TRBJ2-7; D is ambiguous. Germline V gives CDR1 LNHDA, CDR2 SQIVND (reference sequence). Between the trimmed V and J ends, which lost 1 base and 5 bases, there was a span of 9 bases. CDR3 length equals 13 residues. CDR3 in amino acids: CASSIGQAHEQYF. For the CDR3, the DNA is TGTGCCAGTAGTATAGGTCAGGCCCACGAGCAGTACTTC.

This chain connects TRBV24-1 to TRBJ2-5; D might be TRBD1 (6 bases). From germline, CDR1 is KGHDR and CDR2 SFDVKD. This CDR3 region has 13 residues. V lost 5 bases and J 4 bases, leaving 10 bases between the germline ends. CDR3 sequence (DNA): TGTGCCACCAGTGGTGCAGGGGCAGAGACCCAGTACTTC. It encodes CATSGAGAETQYF.

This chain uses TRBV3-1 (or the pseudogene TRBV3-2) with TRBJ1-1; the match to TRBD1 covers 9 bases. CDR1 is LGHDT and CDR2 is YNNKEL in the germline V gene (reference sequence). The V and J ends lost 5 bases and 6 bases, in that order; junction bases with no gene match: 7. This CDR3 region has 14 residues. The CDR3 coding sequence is TGTGCCAGCAGCTTCGGACAGGGGTCAGCTGAAGCTTTCTTT. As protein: CASSFGQGSAEAFF.